This TCR beta chain was observed in a study of shared clonotypes between healthy human individuals (dated by TCRdb to the early 2020s). About the study as a whole: Two women and a few men aged 18 to 49 years were included in the cohort. For each donor, CD4 naive and CD4 memory were each run on three plates, CD8 naive on two plates, and CD8 memory on one plate. Per donor, leukapheresis produced somewhere between about 0.94 and 9 billion PBMCs. Different laboratories and diverse techniques were used to prepare libraries and sequence TCR repertoires, to increase sequencing depth and limit assay-specific biases. Blood TCR repertoires of five healthy adults were deeply sequenced to estimate repertoire size and the extent of clonotype sharing between individuals.

Donors were healthy HIV-negative adults with no recently reported acute infections or vaccinations. Every donor was a Caucasian adult living in Nashville, Tennessee, USA. CD4+ T cells were enriched by magnetic negative selection; naive cells were then positively selected on CD45RA, and the negative fraction formed the memory subset. After blood collection by leukapheresis, PBMCs were isolated using Ficoll-Histopaque density gradient centrifugation and then cryopreserved in the vapor phase of liquid nitrogen. Analytical flow cytometry was used to check the purity and quantity of every magnetically sorted T cell population. Each sorted fraction had its genomic DNA isolated and then quantified by UV absorbance on a Nanodrop 2000c. Using the deep immunoSEQ assay, TCR CDR3 regions were amplified from genomic DNA by multiplex PCR. For each cell subset, the extracted genomic DNA was distributed evenly across all wells of several immunoSEQ 96-well plates, and each plate served as one replicate. Each replicate PCR for sorted subsets received roughly 0.2 ug genomic DNA, equal to tens of thousands of T cell genomes. Purified libraries were quantified with a Qubit 3.0 fluorometer, sized on a Bioanalyzer 2100, and re-quantified with the KAPA Library Quantification kit. A separate single-read 150-cycle Illumina NextSeq 550 flow cell was used to sequence each immunoSEQ 96-well plate. The study's processing was this. Because the immunoSEQ output included only junctional sequences and no quality scores, the filtering could not be the same as the filtering used for full-length reads. To assign V/J genes and CDR3, sequences were annotated against IMGT germline references using PyIR, a Python wrapper for IgBLAST v1.9. Reads were filtered out if the reads had weak V/J assignments (E-value above 1e-6), no CDR3, stop codons, out-of-frame junctions, or ambiguous translated residues. V3J clonotypes were defined as sequences sharing the same inferred V gene, J gene, and CDR3 amino acid sequence. The percentage overlap between two repertoires was calculated by dividing the number of shared unique clonotypes by the size of the smaller repertoire. RTK rarefaction, the Chao1 estimator, and Recon v2.1 estimates of unobserved clonotypes were used to assess repertoire richness. OLGA was used to compute generation probabilities for all TCRbeta clonotypes that the gDNA method yielded from a handful of donors. This immuneACCESS table, as held by TCRdb, lists in-frame sequences with V and J called but not all clones. Of the missing ones, under half trace to an unresolved V gene in checked studies; the others have no known cause. The V and J calls and clone size are taken from that table; D and trimming were inferred from the DNA. Present in this sample are roughly 2 million clones, 85% to 95% of which were seen just once. The ten largest clones take up 0.1% to 0.15% of the sample.

The investigation overall reported the following: When several donors were compared, the shared fraction of clonotypes was roughly 4.8% for naive CD4, 3.5% for naive CD8, 2% to 2.5% for memory CD4, and about 0.36% for memory CD8. Compared with non-shared clonotypes, clonotypes shared by all four sorted-subset donors had higher generation probabilities. Rarefaction of sorted-subset datasets indicated incomplete sequencing despite the large sequencing depth. The small number of donors limited the genetic and exposure-history diversity represented. Based on pairwise subsampling, the degree of clonotype sharing among donors was expected to be affected by sequencing depth. Naive subsets generally had larger estimated clonotype richness than memory subsets did. Only blood was sampled, and tissue TCR repertoires likely differ from those in blood.

Its CDR3 holds 15 amino acids, cysteine through phenylalanine. Only CDR3 DNA is held: 45 bases, read in frame from base 1. CDR1 and CDR2 were assigned from the germline V gene as SNHLY and FYNNEI. V was cut back by 10 bases and J by 3 bases, leaving a gap of 16 bases between them. With respect to this clone: Its specific antigen is unknown. No quality values exist for individual bases; no much larger clone is one base distant.

Sequenced material: naive CD4+ T cells sorted from blood. This sample's cell subset or site label indicates: CD45RA+ positively selected. The receptor's source is a man aged 18 to 30 in good health. The sequence is built from TRBV2 and TRBJ1-6; TRBD1 is a possible D gene, resting on 5 matching bases. Here is the DNA: TGTGCCACCTCCCCCAGGGTGAACTATAATTCACCCCTCCACTTT. Its product reads: CATSPRVNYNSPLHF.